One and the same sample provided the 14 T cell receptor beta chains below, sequenced in a study of CD4 T cell repertoires in COVID-19. Sequenced by immunoSEQ multiplex PCR; TCRdb stores in-frame clones only, minus some. The sample has fewer than 100,000 clones, 80% to 90% seen once. This specimen was CD4+ T cells from peripheral blood, taken after recovery from COVID-19. The source of these receptors is a human donor who had COVID-19.

This clone has a handful of counts. This sequence joins TRBV10-3 and TRBJ1-2; TRBD1 is a possible D gene (5 bases). This CDR3 contains 14 residues. Trimming cost V 0 bases and J 5 bases, with 10 bases left between them. Germline V CDR1 and CDR2: ENHRY, SYGVKD. The CDR3 reads CAISESTAGYGYTF. CDR3 DNA: TGTGCCATCAGTGAGTCGACAGCAGGGTATGGCTACACCTTC.

This chain links TRBV6-6 with TRBJ1-6; maybe TRBD1 (6 bases). The CDR3 is 14 amino acids. CDR1 MNHNY and CDR2 SVGAGI come from the germline V gene (reference sequence). V lost 7 bases and J lost 10, with 17 bases in between. This CDR3 is CASTNRDQGSPLHF. The CDR3 DNA reads as TGTGCCAGCACCAACAGGGATCAGGGATCACCCCTCCACTTT.

This clone was found a few times. V and J are TRBV24-1 and TRBJ1-3; D not certain. Trimming took off 5 bases at V and 3 bases at J, with 4 bases between the two ends. The CDR3 is 12 amino acids. Germline V gene lookup returns CDR1 KGHDR and CDR2 SFDVKD. The CDR3 reads CATSGDGNTIYF. The CDR3 DNA is TGTGCCACCAGTGGAGATGGAAACACCATATATTTT.

This clone was detected only a few times. The rearrangement uses TRBV2 and TRBJ1-1; D is unclear. The CDR3 has 12 amino acids. Germline V lookup: CDR1 SNHLY, CDR2 FYNNEI. Trimming removed 4 bases at V and 2 bases at J, with 5 bases between. The CDR3 loop is CASSVRNTEAFF. In nucleotides, the CDR3 is TGTGCCAGCAGTGTCAGAAACACTGAAGCTTTCTTT. Drawing the rest from reference TRBV2 and TRBJ1-1, the complete variable domain is EPEVTQTPSHQVTQMGQEVILRCVPISNHLYFYWYRQILGQKVEFLVSFYNNEISEKSEIFDDQFSVERPDGSNFTLKIRSTKLEDSAMYFCASSVRNTEAFFGQGTRLTVV.

The J gene is TRBJ1-1, the V gene TRBV6-5, with D possibly matching TRBD1 (6 bases). Germline CDR1 reads MNHEY; CDR2 reads SVGAGI. Trimming left V 6 bases short and J 6 bases short, with 17 bases between. The CDR3 totals 14 residues. CDR3 amino acids: CASRPLTGKAEAFF. DNA of the CDR3: TGTGCCAGCAGACCCCTAACAGGGAAGGCTGAAGCTTTCTTT.

V gene TRBV19 combines with J gene TRBJ1-2, with D perhaps matching TRBD1 (6 bases). The ends were cut back, 9 bases at V and 5 bases at J, with 10 bases in the middle. The CDR3 spans 11 residues. Germline-derived CDR1 and CDR2 are LNHDA and SQIVND (reference sequence). The CDR3 DNA sequence: TGTGCCAGCTATACAGGGTATGGCTACACCTTC. Protein: CASYTGYGYTF.

This chain connects TRBV5-1 to TRBJ2-4; 8 bases are a match to TRBD1. CDR1 and CDR2 (germline): SGHRS, YFSETQ. CDR3 size: 14 residues. The junction had 4 bases not matched to a gene; V was cut back by 1 base and J by 7 bases. The CDR3 DNA sequence: TGCGCCAGCAGCTTGCAGGGGGCAGAGAACATTCAGTACTTC. This sequence encodes CASSLQGAENIQYF.

This sequence joins TRBV19 and TRBJ2-5, with D possibly matching TRBD1 (5 bases). Germline lookup yields CDR1 LNHDA and CDR2 SQIVND (reference sequence). Trimming left V 3 bases short and J 5 bases short, with 10 bases between. This CDR3 region has 13 residues. CDR3 nucleotides: TGTGCCAGTAGTATGGCTGGGGCGGAGACCCAGTACTTC. Translated: CASSMAGAETQYF.

V usage is TRBV5-1 and J usage is TRBJ2-1, with no clear D. V was trimmed by 0 bases and J by 10 bases, leaving 8 bases between them. The germline V gene encodes CDR1 SGHRS and CDR2 YFSETQ. The CDR3 runs 12 residues. CDR3 nucleotides: TGCGCCAGCAGCTTGGCCGTGGGAGAGCAGTTCTTC. Amino acid sequence: CASSLAVGEQFF.

This clone was detected only a few times. The V and J genes are TRBV30 and TRBJ1-5; D is undetermined. The CDR3 runs to 13 residues. V dropped 5 bases and J dropped 1 base, with 9 bases sitting between them. Germline V lookup: CDR1 GTSNPN, CDR2 SVGIG (reference sequence). The CDR3: CAWAKGSNQPQHF. The CDR3 DNA reads TGTGCCTGGGCCAAGGGCAGCAATCAGCCCCAGCATTTT.

V usage is TRBV29-1 and J usage is TRBJ2-3; 7 nucleotides align to TRBD1. The CDR3 sequence is 15 residues long. Trimming cost V 6 bases and J 0 bases; bases outside gene matches: 9. CDR1 and CDR2 from the germline V gene are SQVTM and ANQGSEA. CDR3: CSVRPGQRSTDTQYF. CDR3 sequence (DNA): TGCAGCGTCCGGCCGGGACAGAGAAGCACAGATACGCAGTATTTT.

This rearrangement joins TRBV12-3 or TRBV12-4 to TRBJ2-5; D is undetermined. The CDR3 runs 12 residues. The V and J ends lost 3 bases and 4 bases respectively, with 6 bases between them. CDR3 residues: CASSFLLETQYF. In nucleotides, the CDR3 is TGTGCCAGCAGTTTCCTATTAGAGACCCAGTACTTC.

A few counts support this clone. The chain uses TRBV14 and TRBJ2-1; 11 bases are a match to TRBD1. The CDR3 has 18 amino acids. Germline-derived CDR1 and CDR2 are SGHDN and FVKESK. V dropped 7 bases and J dropped 2; count of bases not matched to a gene: 13. CDR3 amino acids: CASKKKDRGRETYNEQFF. DNA of the CDR3: TGTGCCAGCAAAAAAAAGGACAGGGGGCGCGAAACCTACAATGAGCAGTTCTTC.

This chain uses TRBV5-5 with TRBJ2-6, with D perhaps matching TRBD1 (5 bases). V lost 0 bases and J 4 bases, leaving 11 bases between the germline ends. CDR1 is SGHKS, CDR2 YYEKEE, per germline (reference sequence). The CDR3 runs 16 residues. DNA of the CDR3: TGTGCCAGCAGCTTGGCCGTAGGGGCCGGGGCCAACGTCCTGACTTTC. It codes for CASSLAVGAGANVLTF.